The T cell receptor (beta chain) described here comes from a study of blood T cell repertoires in COVID-19. About the research overall: Italy, Spain and the United States were the sources of the convalescent and acute COVID-19 samples. T cells, B-cell-depleted T cells, or PBMCs provided the cDNA or gDNA that served as material.

With V trimmed by 4 bases and J by 3 bases, 15 bases remained unmatched. The CDR3 contains 19 residues. Germline loops: CDR1 KGHDR, CDR2 SFDVKD. Authors' analysis steps: Cell counts per sample came from amplifying reference gene primers. The assay was immunoSEQ multiplex PCR, and TCRdb's table has in-frame clones only and misses some. Clone size and the V and J calls come from that table; the DNA yielded D and trimming. The sample lists approximately 220,000 clones; roughly 80% were seen once. Material: peripheral blood. The TCR comes from an elderly woman with acute or convalescent COVID-19. The J gene is TRBJ1-2, the V gene TRBV24-1; 11 positions agree with TRBD1. CDR3 sequence: CATSDSTPGTGGRYYGYTF. The CDR3 bases are TGTGCCACCAGTGACTCTACCCCCGGGACAGGGGGAAGGTACTATGGCTACACCTTC.